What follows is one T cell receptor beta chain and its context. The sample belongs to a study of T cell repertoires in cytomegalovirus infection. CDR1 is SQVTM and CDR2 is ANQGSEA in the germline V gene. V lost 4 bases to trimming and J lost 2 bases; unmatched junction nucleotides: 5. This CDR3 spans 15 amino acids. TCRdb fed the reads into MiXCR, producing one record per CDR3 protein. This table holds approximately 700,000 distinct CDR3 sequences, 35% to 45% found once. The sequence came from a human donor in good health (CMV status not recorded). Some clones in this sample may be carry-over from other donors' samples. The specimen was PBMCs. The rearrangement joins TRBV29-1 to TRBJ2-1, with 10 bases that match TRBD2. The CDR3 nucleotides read TGCAGCGTTGGAATTGGACTAGCGGCCTACAATGAGCAGTTCTTC. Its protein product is CSVGIGLAAYNEQFF.